This T cell receptor beta chain was found in a study of blood T cell repertoires in COVID-19. Study background: In each case, the material was cDNA or gDNA derived from T cells, B-cell-depleted T cells, or PBMCs.

The table came from immunoSEQ multiplex PCR; TCRdb's copy has only in-frame clones and leaves some out. The table includes 180,000 or so clones, about 86% detected once. The CDR3 totals 16 residues. Per germline, CDR1 KGHSH and CDR2 LQKENI. V gave up 3 bases and J gave up 4 bases, with 19 bases separating them. Source material: peripheral blood. The origin of this receptor is a man in his 60s with acute or convalescent COVID-19. V gene TRBV18 combines with J gene TRBJ2-7, with D perhaps matching TRBD2 (5 bases). CDR3 sequence (DNA): TGTGCCAGCTCACCCCCGGCGGGTCTCCCGGATTACGAGCAGTACTTC. This encodes CASSPPAGLPDYEQYF.